The 16 T cell receptor beta chains reported below all come from one sample, sequenced in a study of cytomegalovirus exposure and HLA in healthy donors. In the PCR, 60 Vbeta and 13 Jbeta primers were used. Sequencing used immunoSEQ multiplex PCR; TCRdb keeps in-frame clones, though not all of them. The table lists around 160,000 clones, roughly 80% of them singletons. Input material: PBMCs. Source of these receptors: a woman between 40 and 55 years old in good health and CMV-seropositive.

This chain uses TRBV25-1 with TRBJ1-5, with D hard to call. V lost 3 bases and J lost 0, with 6 bases in between. Germline V lookup: CDR1 MGHDK, CDR2 SYGVNS. The CDR3 totals 14 residues. CDR3 sequence: CASSEGGSNQPQHF. The CDR3, as DNA: TGTGCCAGCAGTGAGGGAGGTAGCAATCAGCCCCAGCATTTT. Combining the CDR3 with reference TRBV25-1 and TRBJ1-5 gives the whole variable domain EADIYQTPRYLVIGTGKKITLECSQTMGHDKMYWYQQDPGMELHLIHYSYGVNSTEKGDLSSESTVSRIRTEHFPLTLESARPSHTSQYLCASSEGGSNQPQHFGDGTRLSIL.

This chain connects TRBV9 to TRBJ2-3; D is possibly TRBD2 (7 bases). The CDR3 loop spans 15 amino acids. Trimming removed 4 bases from V and 4 bases from J, with 16 bases in between. CDR1 is SGDLS, CDR2 YYNGEE, per germline. CDR3 bases: TGTGCCAGCAGCCCCCGGGGGGCTTGGGCAGATACGCAGTATTTT. This translates into CASSPRGAWADTQYF.

This chain uses TRBV2 with TRBJ2-5; D remains ambiguous. The V end was cut by 3 bases, the J end by 7 bases, with 6 bases between. Germline-derived CDR1 and CDR2 are SNHLY and FYNNEI. The CDR3 loop spans 11 amino acids. The CDR3 here is CASSDPGTQYF. The CDR3 DNA is TGTGCCAGCAGTGACCCGGGGACCCAGTACTTC. Complete variable domain (other parts from reference TRBV2 and TRBJ2-5): EPEVTQTPSHQVTQMGQEVILRCVPISNHLYFYWYRQILGQKVEFLVSFYNNEISEKSEIFDDQFSVERPDGSNFTLKIRSTKLEDSAMYFCASSDPGTQYFGPGTRLLVL.

The V call is TRBV9, the J call TRBJ2-5; tentatively, D is TRBD2 (7 bases). CDR3 length: 17 amino acids. Germline CDR1 SGDLS, CDR2 YYNGEE. Trimming shortened V by 4 bases and J by 2 bases, and 21 bases separated the two germline ends. The CDR3 nucleotides are TGTGCCAGCAGCCCCGAGGGGACGGGGAGGGGGCAAGAGACCCAGTACTTC. This translates into CASSPEGTGRGQETQYF. Filled out from reference TRBV9 and TRBJ2-5, the complete variable domain reads DSGVTQTPKHLITATGQRVTLRCSPRSGDLSVYWYQQSLDQGLQFLIQYYNGEERAKGNILERFSAQQFPDLHSELNLSSLELGDSALYFCASSPEGTGRGQETQYFGPGTRLLVL.

The chain joins TRBV9 to TRBJ1-4; 9 nucleotides line up with TRBD1. Germline V gene sequence: CDR1 SGDLS, CDR2 YYNGEE. With 4 bases clipped from V and 8 bases from J, the junction kept 9 bases outside the gene matches. The CDR3 is 15 residues long. CDR3 coding DNA: TGTGCCAGCAGCCCCGGGGACAGGGTAGAGGAAAAACTGTTTTTT. Amino acids: CASSPGDRVEEKLFF.

The V and J genes are TRBV5-4 and TRBJ2-2; TRBD2 might be the D (6 bases). The CDR3 runs to 15 residues. With 3 bases removed from V and 0 bases from J, the gap between germline ends came to 9 bases. Germline V gives CDR1 SGHNT, CDR2 YYREEE (reference sequence). Here the CDR3 DNA reads TGTGCCAGCAGCTGGGGGGACCCGAACACCGGGGAGCTGTTTTTT. Its translation is CASSWGDPNTGELFF.

The chain links TRBV5-1 to TRBJ2-2; D ambiguous. V lost 4 bases to trimming and J lost 1 base, with 2 bases between them. Germline CDR1 reads SGHRS; CDR2 reads YFSETQ. This CDR3 comprises 12 residues. CDR3 sequence: CASSRNTGELFF. The CDR3 region has the DNA TGCGCCAGCAGCCGGAACACCGGGGAGCTGTTTTTT.

A remark on this clone: The germline gene is not matched at one end of the junction; a read error may be the cause. The chain links TRBV7-9 to TRBJ2-2; a weak D match, TRBD1 (5 bases). Looked up from germline, CDR1 is SEHNR and CDR2 is FQNEAQ (reference sequence). The CDR3 is 15 residues long. CDR3 bases: TGTTCCAGCAGCTTAGAACAGGAATTCACCGGGGAGCTGTTTTTT. Protein: CSSSLEQEFTGELFF.

V and J are TRBV5-1 and TRBJ2-2; 7 bases fit TRBD2. J lost 5 bases, V lost 0 bases, and 1 base had no gene match. The germline V gene has CDR1 SGHRS and CDR2 YFSETQ. CDR3 length: 14 amino acids. CDR3 in DNA: TGCGCCAGCAGCTTGGACGGGGGGACCGGGGAGCTGTTTTTT. Protein: CASSLDGGTGELFF.

This chain uses TRBV27 with TRBJ2-5; D perhaps matches TRBD2 (5 bases). CDR3 length: 13 amino acids. The germline V gene has CDR1 MNHEY and CDR2 SMNVEV (reference sequence). Trimming left V 4 bases short and J 7 bases short, with 13 bases between. CDR3 bases: TGTGCCAGCAGTTCCGGACTGTTCGGGACCCAGTACTTC. Its translation: CASSSGLFGTQYF.

V is TRBV9 and J is TRBJ2-5, with D perhaps TRBD1 (6 bases). Between the trimmed V and J ends, which lost 0 bases and 2 bases, there was a span of 14 bases. This CDR3 comprises 16 residues. Per germline, CDR1 SGDLS and CDR2 YYNGEE. The CDR3 loop is CASSVDGGPRQETQYF. The CDR3, as DNA: TGTGCCAGCAGCGTAGATGGGGGCCCCCGGCAAGAGACCCAGTACTTC.

The chain couples TRBV29-1 to TRBJ2-2, with 11 bases matching TRBD2. V dropped 6 bases and J dropped 3; count of bases not matched to a gene: 3. Germline V CDR1 and CDR2: SQVTM, ANQGSEA. This CDR3 region has 14 residues. The CDR3 region is CSVLGLADTGELFF. CDR3 DNA: TGCAGCGTCCTGGGACTAGCGGACACCGGGGAGCTGTTTTTT.

This clone has only a few counts. The V and J genes are TRBV7-9 and TRBJ2-7, with D perhaps matching TRBD1 (6 bases). There are 13 residues in the CDR3. The germline gives CDR1 SEHNR, CDR2 FQNEAQ (reference sequence). V was trimmed by 3 bases and J by 2 bases, leaving 8 bases between them. DNA of the CDR3: TGTGCCAGCAGCTTCGGGACAACCTACGAGCAGTACTTC. Translating it yields CASSFGTTYEQYF.

The rearrangement links TRBV19 to TRBJ1-5; D might be TRBD1 (6 bases). Germline values: CDR1 LNHDA, CDR2 SQIVND (reference sequence). The CDR3 runs to 16 residues. Deletions cut 2 bases from V and 4 bases from J, with 15 bases between. This CDR3 is CASSITAGARNQPQHF. The CDR3 DNA reads TGTGCCAGTAGTATAACGGCAGGGGCAAGGAATCAGCCCCAGCATTTT.

This clone was observed a few times. The genes are TRBV19 and TRBJ1-5, with D maybe TRBD1 (5 bases). The V gene lost 1 base and the J gene lost 7 bases, with 14 bases spanning the gap. The V gene's germline CDR1 is LNHDA and CDR2 SQIVND (reference sequence). The CDR3 contains 15 residues. CDR3 nucleotide sequence: TGTGCCAGTAGTATAGTGACTTCGGGGGTGCAGCCCCAGCATTTT. This translates into CASSIVTSGVQPQHF.

The chain employs TRBV2 and TRBJ1-1; 9 nucleotides match TRBD1. Looked up from germline, CDR1 is SNHLY and CDR2 is FYNNEI. The CDR3 totals 15 residues. The junction had 11 bases not matched to a gene; V was cut back by 7 bases and J by 5 bases. CDR3 DNA: TGTGCCAGCACGCGACAGGGGGGAATTGGGACTGAAGCTTTCTTT. The encoded protein is CASTRQGGIGTEAFF.